The entry below describes one TCR beta chain. This clone was found once. There is no known antigen for this receptor. No per-base quality is available; no much larger clone lies one base away. One collaborating source in Seattle enrolled patients while the patients were actively infected and followed the patients over time throughout the course of disease. Collaborating institutions collected whole blood in K2EDTA tubes following their own protocols. Collaborator samples were shipped for TCRbeta analysis as frozen whole blood, isolated PBMCs, or DNA extracted from either sample type. The data belong to a study of blood T cell repertoires in COVID-19 (TCRdb year 2020). Looking at the study overall: Samples covering the acute and convalescent phases of COVID-19 were provided by collaborators in the United States, Italy and Spain. The material from the prospective study consisted of cDNA or gDNA derived from T cells, B-cell-depleted T cells, or PBMCs. The dataset comprised deeply sampled blood TCRbeta repertoires from subjects exposed to, actively infected with, or recovered from COVID-19. The repertoires were released in a freely available public database intended as a resource for research on the immune response to SARS-CoV-2. Samples were obtained from the ongoing ImmuneRACE study (first 160 participants) and from over 1,000 subjects provided by 6 global collaborators. Nearly every sample came with metadata listing a de-identified subject ID, COVID-19 status, age in years and sex. Where available, HLA class I and class II types were taken from metadata supplied by the sample provider and were not determined by assay-based typing. What the work shows at the level of the full study, not this receptor alone: How much clinical and demographic metadata was included differed by source and by participant, and the metadata was provided uncurated.

TCRbeta CDR3 regions were amplified from genomic DNA by means of the immunoSEQ Assay, a bias-controlled multiplex PCR. Per the authors' processing: Within the assay, amplification of reference gene primers was used to estimate how many nucleated cells each sample contained. To quantify the absolute abundance of each unique TCRbeta CDR3 rearrangement, sequence reads were collapsed and filtered. For each sample, productive Simpson clonality was calculated as the square root of Simpson's diversity index across productive rearrangements. TCRdb carries this immuneACCESS record with in-frame sequences only. Its versions omit some clonotypes, under half of them owing to an unresolved V gene in the studies checked, with the rest unexplained. V and J calls and clone size are those listed in that table; D and trimming were worked out from the DNA. This sample gives 55,000 to 70,000 clones in total; about 90% of them show up just once. The ten most abundant clones make up about 3.4% of the sample.

The CDR3 sequence holds 17 residues, the cysteine and phenylalanine included. The read is trimmed to its CDR3 DNA, 51 bases read in frame from base 1. The sample taken for sequencing was peripheral blood. The clonotype was recovered from a woman aged 45-65 years with COVID-19, enrolled during active disease. The V and J genes are TRBV21-1 and TRBJ1-2; the table's TRBD1 call for D was not verified on the DNA. TRBV21-1 is given as a pseudogene. The nucleotide sequence reads as follows: TGTGCCAGCAGCAAAGAGACCCAAGTTCAGGGCGATGATGGCTACACCTTC. Translated, it reads CASSKETQVQGDDGYTF.